One sample yielded the 26 T cell receptor beta chains listed below, sequenced in a study of cytomegalovirus exposure and HLA in healthy donors. Primers for the PCR totalled 60 Vbeta and 13 Jbeta. The protocol was immunoSEQ multiplex PCR, while the TCRdb copy is restricted to in-frame clones and leaves out a portion. Among roughly 200,000 clones listed, 70% to 80% were seen once. Specimen: PBMCs. The origin of the receptors is a male donor in good health and CMV-seronegative.

The chain joins TRBV5-4 to TRBJ2-2; D call uncertain. The CDR3 has 14 amino acids. Germline V gene lookup returns CDR1 SGHNT and CDR2 YYREEE (reference sequence). The V end was cut by 5 bases, the J end by 6 bases, with 14 bases between. Here the CDR3 reads CASSIRLVAGELFF. The DNA of the CDR3 is TGTGCCAGCAGTATTCGGTTAGTTGCCGGGGAGCTGTTTTTT.

This clone appeared a few times. The rearrangement uses TRBV7-3 and TRBJ2-7, with D hard to call. The CDR3 extends over 13 amino acids. The ends were cut back, 0 bases at V and 2 bases at J, with 5 bases in the middle. The germline gives CDR1 SGHTA, CDR2 FQGTGA. CDR3 amino acids: CASSLTPTYEQYF. In DNA form, the CDR3 reads TGTGCCAGCAGCTTAACCCCCACCTACGAGCAGTACTTC.

CDR3 bases: TGCGCCAGCAGCCTCACCTCTAGTGGGACAGGGGGCGAGCAGTACTTC. It specifies CASSLTSSGTGGEQYF. This chain connects TRBV4-1 to TRBJ2-7; 11 nucleotides line up with TRBD1. The CDR3 length is 16 residues. Germline V gene lookup returns CDR1 MGHRA and CDR2 YSYEKL. V shed 4 bases, J shed 6 bases, and the junction held 11 bases outside the gene matches.

V and J are TRBV5-6 and TRBJ2-1; D possibly corresponds to TRBD2 (6 bases). Germline V gene data show CDR1 as SGHDT and CDR2 as YYEEEE. This CDR3 is built from 14 residues. V shed 3 bases and J shed 8 bases, with 15 bases lying between them. CDR3 protein: CASSSVTRRDEQFF. In nucleotides, the CDR3 is TGTGCCAGCAGCTCGGTGACTAGAAGGGATGAGCAGTTCTTC.

The chain employs TRBV30 and TRBJ1-5, with D possibly TRBD1 on 5 matching bases. The CDR3 loop spans 15 amino acids. The V and J ends lost 2 bases and 2 bases respectively, with 13 bases between them. Germline V gene sequence: CDR1 GTSNPN, CDR2 SVGIG (reference sequence). In DNA form, the CDR3 reads TGTGCCTGGAGTACCCGCAGGGTAGGCAATCAGCCCCAGCATTTT. This sequence encodes CAWSTRRVGNQPQHF.

The chain carries TRBV9 and TRBJ2-7; 8 nucleotides agree with TRBD2. Germline trimming cut 3 bases from V and 2 bases from J; bases unmatched to any gene: 10. The CDR3 is 16 amino acids. CDR1 is SGDLS and CDR2 is YYNGEE in the germline V gene. In DNA form, the CDR3 reads TGTGCCAGCAGCGGGGTAGCGGGGACGAGGACCTACGAGCAGTACTTC. Protein: CASSGVAGTRTYEQYF.

The chain has TRBV6-6 and TRBJ1-5, with D perhaps TRBD1 (6 bases). The germline CDR1 and CDR2 sequences are MNHNY and SVGAGI (reference sequence). V was clipped by 2 bases and J by 6 bases, with 11 bases between them. This CDR3 comprises 14 residues. CDR3 in amino acids: CASSYADSVQPQHF. CDR3 sequence (DNA): TGTGCCAGCAGTTACGCGGACAGCGTTCAGCCCCAGCATTTT.

The gene calls are TRBV27 and TRBJ1-2; D remains unclear. Germline V gives CDR1 MNHEY, CDR2 SMNVEV (reference sequence). The CDR3 totals 15 residues. Trimming shortened V by 3 bases and J by 7 bases, and 18 bases separated the two germline ends. CDR3 sequence reads: CASSFGPRAAGGYTF. In DNA, the CDR3 is TGTGCCAGCAGTTTCGGTCCCCGAGCCGCGGGTGGCTACACCTTC.

This sequence joins TRBV4-3 and TRBJ2-3; 12 nucleotides match TRBD2. Germline CDR1 is LGHNA and CDR2 is YSLEER. The V segment lost 0 bases and the J segment 1 base; nucleotides outside the gene matches: 2. The CDR3 runs 17 residues. CDR3 coding DNA: TGCGCCAGCAGCCAAGATGGACTAGCGGGACGCACAGATACGCAGTATTTT. Translated: CASSQDGLAGRTDTQYF.

The genes are TRBV5-1 and TRBJ2-1, with 7 bases that match TRBD2. Germline CDR1 is SGHRS and CDR2 is YFSETQ. The CDR3 consists of 14 residues. V shed 3 bases and J 5 bases; nucleotides not matched to a gene: 5. The CDR3: CASSWRAGDNEQFF. The CDR3 nucleotides read TGCGCCAGCAGCTGGCGGGCGGGGGACAATGAGCAGTTCTTC.

This chain links TRBV27 with TRBJ2-3, with 9 bases identical to TRBD2. J lost 8 bases, V lost 4 bases, and 10 bases had no gene match. The germline gives CDR1 MNHEY, CDR2 SMNVEV (reference sequence). This CDR3 comprises 15 residues. The CDR3 region has the DNA TGTGCCAGCAGTTCCCCGGGGACTAGCTATGGTACGCAGTATTTT. As protein: CASSSPGTSYGTQYF.

Here the CDR3 reads CASSLAAGVKDEQFF. For the CDR3, the DNA is TGCGCCAGCAGCTTGGCGGCGGGAGTGAAGGATGAGCAGTTCTTC. The chain uses TRBV5-1 and TRBJ2-1; 7 positions match TRBD2. This CDR3 contains 15 residues. Trimming took 0 bases from V and 8 from J; bases not matched to a gene: 8. Germline CDR1 is SGHRS and CDR2 is YFSETQ.

This chain joins TRBV7-2 and TRBJ1-1; D is undetermined. Trimming took off 4 bases at V and 2 bases at J, with 14 bases between the two ends. Germline assignment: CDR1 SGHTA and CDR2 FQGNSA. The CDR3 covers 15 residues. The CDR3 sequence is CASSSRTWGNTEAFF. The DNA for the CDR3 is TGTGCCAGCAGCTCCCGGACTTGGGGAAACACTGAAGCTTTCTTT.

CDR3 coding DNA: TGTGCCAGCAGTTACAGGGGTAATGAGCAGTTCTTC. This sequence encodes CASSYRGNEQFF. This chain uses TRBV6-6 with TRBJ2-1, with D perhaps matching TRBD1 (5 bases). Trimming shortened V by 2 bases and J by 7 bases, and 6 bases separated the two germline ends. This CDR3 spans 12 amino acids. Germline CDR1 and CDR2: MNHNY and SVGAGI (reference sequence).

The CDR3 sequence is CASRTLYGRGHNEQFF. DNA of the CDR3: TGTGCCAGCAGGACCTTATACGGGAGGGGCCACAATGAGCAGTTCTTC. The rearrangement uses TRBV6-6 and TRBJ2-1; 8 bases are shared with TRBD2. Trimming took 6 bases from V and 5 from J; bases not matched to a gene: 12. CDR3 length: 16 residues. In germline, CDR1 is MNHNY, CDR2 SVGAGI (reference sequence).

This rearrangement joins TRBV28 to TRBJ2-3; 12 nucleotides match TRBD2. V trimming: 4 bases; J trimming: 2 bases; junction bases outside the gene matches: 4. Germline CDR1 is MDHEN and CDR2 is SYDVKM. CDR3 length: 16 amino acids. The CDR3 DNA sequence: TGTGCCAGCAGTTCTAGCGGGAGGGGATTCACAGATACGCAGTATTTT. Translation gives CASSSSGRGFTDTQYF.

Many counts were recorded for this clone. J is TRBJ1-5 and V is TRBV6-1, with D unclear. Per germline, CDR1 MNHNS and CDR2 SASEGT. Trimming took off 7 bases at V and 0 bases at J, with 13 bases between the two ends. CDR3 length equals 15 residues. DNA of the CDR3: TGTGCCAGCACGAGGACCGGGAATAGCAATCAGCCCCAGCATTTT. It codes for CASTRTGNSNQPQHF.

Comments on this clone: Other DNA sequences of this sample code for an identical CDR3. V usage is TRBV2 and J usage is TRBJ1-5; D is possibly TRBD1 (5 bases). In germline, CDR1 is SNHLY, CDR2 FYNNEI. V shed 6 bases and J shed 4 bases, with 13 bases lying between them. This CDR3 is built from 14 residues. The CDR3 here is CASSRDSSNQPQHF. CDR3 in DNA: TGTGCCAGCAGCCGGGACTCCAGTAATCAGCCCCAGCATTTT.

The V and J genes are TRBV27 and TRBJ1-5, with TRBD1 as a possible D gene (6 bases). Germline V gives CDR1 MNHEY, CDR2 SMNVEV (reference sequence). This CDR3 has 13 amino acids. The germline V and J ends were trimmed by 3 bases and 4 bases, with 7 bases remaining between them. The CDR3 sequence: CASSLQGNQPQHF. The CDR3 nucleotides read TGTGCCAGCAGTTTGCAGGGGAATCAGCCCCAGCATTTT.

This clone was seen a handful of times. The V and J genes are TRBV28 and TRBJ1-5, with D possibly matching TRBD1 (5 bases). Germline values: CDR1 MDHEN, CDR2 SYDVKM. This CDR3 is 13 amino acids long. V dropped 11 bases and J dropped 3 bases, with 14 bases sitting between them. This CDR3 is CAFGGGYNQPQHF. CDR3 coding DNA: TGTGCCTTTGGGGGAGGCTACAATCAGCCCCAGCATTTT.

The V gene is TRBV6-1, the J gene TRBJ2-7, with TRBD1 matching 8 bases. Germline CDR1 and CDR2: MNHNS and SASEGT. The CDR3 consists of 15 residues. Trimming took 6 bases from V and 6 from J; bases not matched to a gene: 13. The CDR3 DNA is TGTGCCAGCAGAGAAAACAGGGGGGCAGTTCGCGAGCAGTACTTC. Its translation: CASRENRGAVREQYF.

The rearrangement joins TRBV6-5 to TRBJ2-7, with D unresolved. Trimming removed 5 bases from V and 1 base from J, with 15 bases in between. The CDR3 covers 15 residues. CDR1 is MNHEY and CDR2 is SVGAGI in the germline V gene. DNA of the CDR3: TGTGCCAGCAGTGTCCCAGGCCGAAGGTCCTACGAGCAGTACTTC. Translation: CASSVPGRRSYEQYF.

This rearrangement joins TRBV19 to TRBJ1-5, with 9 bases matching TRBD1. This CDR3 region has 17 residues. Germline CDR1 is LNHDA and CDR2 is SQIVND (reference sequence). V dropped 0 bases and J dropped 3; count of bases not matched to a gene: 6. The CDR3: CASSIDGQGTINQPQHF. The CDR3 DNA follows: TGTGCCAGTAGTATAGATGGACAGGGGACTATCAATCAGCCCCAGCATTTT.

The rearrangement links TRBV27 to TRBJ1-5, with 7 bases matching TRBD1. There are 15 residues in the CDR3. Trimming took 4 bases from V and 4 from J; bases not matched to a gene: 7. In germline, CDR1 is MNHEY, CDR2 SMNVEV (reference sequence). CDR3 protein: CASSSRQGRNQPQHF. The DNA of the CDR3 is TGTGCCAGCAGTTCCCGACAGGGACGGAATCAGCCCCAGCATTTT.

The gene calls are TRBV7-6 and TRBJ2-7; 10 positions match TRBD1. There are 15 residues in the CDR3. CDR1 and CDR2 (germline): SGHVS, FNYEAQ. The V segment lost 5 bases and the J segment 0 bases; nucleotides outside the gene matches: 4. The CDR3 nucleotides are TGTGCCAGCAGCGTGGGACAGGGGAGCTCCTACGAGCAGTACTTC. This encodes CASSVGQGSSYEQYF.

The chain couples TRBV28 to TRBJ2-3; TRBD2 is a possible D gene (6 bases). With 5 bases removed from V and 2 bases from J, the gap between germline ends came to 17 bases. The CDR3 spans 16 residues. Germline assignment: CDR1 MDHEN and CDR2 SYDVKM. The CDR3 nucleotides are TGTGCCAGCAGTGGATATAGCGGAGCATACACAGATACGCAGTATTTT. This gives the protein CASSGYSGAYTDTQYF. The full variable domain, with the rest looked up from reference TRBV28 and TRBJ2-3, is DVKVTQSSRYLVKRTGEKVFLECVQDMDHENMFWYRQDPGLGLRLIYFSYDVKMKEKGDIPEGYSVSREKKERFSLILESASTNQTSMYLCASSGYSGAYTDTQYFGPGTRLTVL.